This is a list of T cell receptor beta chains from one sample in a study of T cell responses to AZD1222 COVID-19 vaccine. The assay was immunoSEQ multiplex PCR, and TCRdb's table has in-frame clones only and misses some. Here the sample spans 100,000 to 150,000 clones, around 90% being singletons. Sequencing was performed on peripheral blood, taken on day 0 of AZD1222 vaccination. The receptor source for this set is an adult in good health. Both conserved end residues are part of each CDR3. D genes are given only for firm matches. Not all rows give a size; the values are once, few, many and, for expanded clones, a class.

TRBJ1-6 NA TRBD1 TRBV2 CASSEGGDSSPLHF
TRBJ1-5 NA NA TRBV12-3/TRBV12-4 CASRLVGQPQHF
TRBJ2-7 NA NA TRBV6-5 CASSSRGAEYF
TRBJ1-2 NA NA TRBV2 CASNPQSATKKVYTF
TRBJ2-3 NA TRBD2 TRBV28 CASSLGLAGSTDTQYF
TRBJ1-1 NA NA TRBV7-9 CASSSRTVNTEAFF
TRBJ2-2 NA NA TRBV5-1 CASSLNANGELFF
TRBJ2-3 NA NA TRBV10-1 CASRRTDTQYF
TRBJ1-1 once NA TRBV18 CASSLTDRLNTEAFF
TRBJ1-3 NA TRBD1 TRBV3-1/TRBV3-2 CASSQTGGSGNTIYF
TRBJ1-5 NA NA TRBV7-2 CASSNTPGRYSNQPQHF
TRBJ1-1 NA NA TRBV5-1 CASSLGSGIGRRDTEAFF
TRBJ2-6 NA TRBD1 TRBV5-8 CASSPPATGGVFPGANVLTF
TRBJ2-1 NA NA TRBV5-1 CASSFGGARNEQFF
TRBJ2-5 NA NA TRBV7-3 CASSFGGGRQETQYF
TRBJ1-6 NA TRBD1 TRBV6-5 CATIQGALGNSPLHF
TRBJ2-3 NA TRBD2 TRBV3-1/TRBV3-2 CASSQDLLAASGLRTDTQYF
TRBJ1-3 NA NA TRBV12-5 CASGLVLGNTIYF
TRBJ2-3 NA TRBD2 TRBV7-2 CASSFASGGRPDTQYF
TRBJ2-7 NA NA TRBV5-1 CASSPGTTTYEQYF
TRBJ1-1 NA NA TRBV5-1 CASTPKGNTEAFF
TRBJ1-1 NA NA TRBV11-2 CASSPLIGDTEAFF
TRBJ2-1 NA TRBD2 TRBV27 CASSYGRAGNEQFF
TRBJ1-2 NA NA TRBV10-3 CAISESTRAALYGYTF
TRBJ1-5 once NA TRBV6-2/TRBV6-3 CASSYAGAVQPQHF
TRBJ1-1 NA NA TRBV20-1 CSASGINTEAFF
TRBJ2-1 NA TRBD2 TRBV9 CASSVAGGSYNEQFF
TRBJ1-3 NA NA TRBV12-5 CASGYQGVPTSRNTIYF
TRBJ2-7 NA NA TRBV9 CASSVAQGSYEQYF
TRBJ1-6 NA NA TRBV4-1 CASSQEIQGTPLHF
TRBJ1-4 NA NA TRBV7-9 CASSRREGPSVF
TRBJ2-3 NA TRBD2 TRBV19 CASSIRPGLAETDTQYF
TRBJ1-6 NA NA TRBV7-2 CASSFQPIGSLGENLHF
TRBJ1-5 NA NA TRBV12-3/TRBV12-4 CASRERWAQPQHF
TRBJ2-7 once NA TRBV6-5 CASRSASRSSYEQYF
TRBJ1-5 few TRBD1 TRBV19 CASSADRGLHQPQHF
TRBJ2-7 NA TRBD1 TRBV27 CASSPVMDRRSYEQYF
TRBJ1-4 NA NA TRBV29-1 CSGGATNEKLFF
TRBJ2-2 once TRBD2 TRBV9 CASSVRTRGGPNTGELFF
TRBJ1-2 NA TRBD1 TRBV5-1 CASGPGQGGGYTF
TRBJ1-2 NA NA TRBV11-1 CASSSSGLNYGYTF
TRBJ1-6 NA TRBD1 TRBV6-5 CASSSGQGSNSPLHF
TRBJ2-7 NA TRBD2 TRBV3-1/TRBV3-2 CASSQIAGAAEQYF
TRBJ2-1 NA TRBD2 TRBV5-4 CASSLSSGSHNEQFF
TRBJ1-1 NA NA TRBV19 CASSPPRNTEAFF
TRBJ2-7 NA NA TRBV5-1 CASSSSFLSPMSYEQYF
TRBJ1-4 NA NA TRBV4-3 CASSHPGQPNEKLFF
TRBJ2-3 NA TRBD2 TRBV7-2 CASSLLKTSGGSTDTQYF
TRBJ1-5 NA NA TRBV19 CATCYREGQPQHF
TRBJ2-5 few TRBD2 TRBV16 CASSQSREETQYF